This record covers a single T cell receptor beta chain. The germline V gene has CDR1 SGHTA and CDR2 FQGNSA. V was shortened by 5 bases and J by 4 bases, with 9 bases between the two germline ends. The CDR3 totals 13 residues. 13 Jbeta primers and 60 Vbeta primers were used for the PCR. The repertoire was sequenced with immunoSEQ multiplex PCR; TCRdb's copy has only in-frame clones and lacks some. The sample contains approximately 150,000 clones, 65% to 70% of which appear only once. The sample is drawn from a study of cytomegalovirus exposure and HLA in healthy donors. Samples came from healthy bone marrow donors.

Input material: PBMCs. The TCR sequence derives from a man younger than 45 in good health and CMV-seropositive. The chain recombines TRBV7-2 with TRBJ2-1; no reliable D call. The CDR3 DNA reads as TGTGCCAGCAGCCTGACTGATTACAATGAGCAGTTCTTC. Its protein is CASSLTDYNEQFF.